The sequence of this T cell receptor beta chain was determined in a study of T cells in narcolepsy. Repertoires were generated with immunoSEQ multiplex PCR, while TCRdb's copy carries only in-frame clones and drops some. The table includes fewer than 35,000 clones, 80% to 85% detected once. Concerning this clone: What it binds is unknown.

Overall study results and limits: Comparing one patient's CSF and blood CD4+ clonotypes highlighted HCRT- and TRIB2-specific autoreactive clonotypes. Healthy controls reportedly lacked the autoreactive clonotypes serially found in patients' blood.

This CDR3 is 13 amino acids long. The ends lost 9 bases at V and 6 bases at J; junction bases unmatched: 8. Germline V gene lookup returns CDR1 SGHRS and CDR2 YFSETQ. Sequenced material: CD45RA- memory CD4+ T cells from PBMCs. This sequence originates from a human donor with narcolepsy. V usage is TRBV5-1 and J usage is TRBJ1-4; TRBD1 aligns across 7 bases. The CDR3 DNA reads TGCGCCACCTTTGACAGGGAGCATGAAAAACTGTTTTTT. It specifies CATFDREHEKLFF.